The TCR beta chain under discussion was sequenced for a study of control samples from healthy donors and cancer patients. The CDR3 is 18 residues long. Trimming cost V 4 bases and J 1 base; bases outside gene matches: 12. CDR1 is SGHDN, CDR2 FVKESK, per germline. Sequencing used immunoSEQ multiplex PCR; TCRdb keeps in-frame clones, though not all of them. Altogether over 100,000 clones are present, 80% to 95% being singletons, with the ten largest covering approximately 6%. Material for sequencing was blood. This chain uses TRBV14 with TRBJ2-3; TRBD1 matches 9 bases. The receptor's source is a man aged 18 to 30 in good health. The CDR3 spells CASSPIPGQGLGTDTQYF. The DNA of the CDR3 is TGTGCCAGCAGCCCGATCCCGGGACAGGGATTGGGCACAGATACGCAGTATTTT.